This paragraph covers one T cell receptor beta chain sequence. No antigen is known for it. Time point given: newly diagnosed GD, antithyroid drugs for less than 3 months. There was RNA extracted from PBMCs, and the TCR library was made from it. Trimming at V came to 2 bases and at J to 5 bases, leaving 13 bases not matched to a gene. CDR3 length: 18 amino acids. Germline loops: CDR1 SGHTA, CDR2 FQGTGA. This specimen comes from a study of regulatory T cells in long-lasting Graves disease. Across the whole study: Graves' patients with a new diagnosis had received antithyroid drugs under 3 months. Findings and limits, study-wide: Relative to new patients (roughly 980), persistent patients exhibited greater sharing of public clonotypes (around 2,700).

In building TCR beta libraries, iRepertoire HTBI primers were used together with Arm-PCR of CDR3 regions. TCRdb itself ran the multiplex PCR reads through MiXCR, one entry per CDR3 protein. The data hold roughly 520,000 distinct CDR3 sequences, with 12% observed a single time. The data also belong to a second study, concerning T cells in Graves' hyperthyroidism and ophthalmopathy. According to that study: When the TCR CDR3 underwent first-round RT-PCR, the HTBI primer set was used. Most thyroid clonotypes expanded above 0.001 appeared in blood too.

The source of this sequence is a young woman with Graves disease. The sample consisted of peripheral blood mononuclear cells (PBMCs), taken at new diagnosis, from a patient treated with antithyroid drugs. The V and J genes are TRBV7-3 and TRBJ2-2; 8 bases line up with TRBD1. This CDR3 reads CASSLADRGPQRTGELFF. As DNA, the CDR3 is TGTGCCAGCAGCTTAGCCGACAGGGGCCCTCAGAGAACCGGGGAGCTGTTTTTT. Full variable domain (outside the CDR3, taken from reference TRBV7-3 and TRBJ2-2): GAGVSQTPSNKVTEKGKYVELRCDPISGHTALYWYRQSLGQGPEFLIYFQGTGAADDSGLPNDRFFAVRPEGSVSTLKIQRTERGDSAVYLCASSLADRGPQRTGELFFGEGSRLTVL.